One TCR beta chain is described in this entry. Its specificity is not known. This specimen comes from a study of T-cell reconstitution after alpha-beta-depleted transplantation in children. Study observations and caveats: Approximately two months post-transplant, alpha-beta T cells reportedly originated from several hundred expanded graft clones. Several patients had high TCRbeta diversity at day 60; it came from surviving recipient T cells and thymic progenitors. One year after transplant, T-cell counts and diversity came mostly from newly produced T cells.

The TCRbeta library incorporated unique molecular identifiers. From the PCR reads, TCRdb called clonotypes with MiXCR, one entry per CDR3 protein. The sample lists about 90,000 distinct CDR3 sequences; roughly 15% were seen once. The CDR3 contains 11 residues. Per germline, CDR1 MDHEN and CDR2 SYDVKM. Trimming took off 7 bases at V and 10 bases at J, with 13 bases between the two ends. This TCR came from a male patient between 2 and 10 years old who had a stem cell transplant for acute lymphoblastic leukemia, so the T cells may come from the graft donor. The sample was PBMCs, mostly from graft donor cells, taken 180 days after TCRalphabeta/CD19-depleted stem cell transplant. J is TRBJ1-1 and V is TRBV28; D may be TRBD1 (5 bases). The CDR3 sequence is CASTWGRVAFF. CDR3 bases: TGTGCCAGCACCTGGGGGAGGGTAGCTTTCTTT.